Detailed here is one T cell receptor (beta chain). Its specificity is not known. It was with 60 Vbeta and 13 Jbeta primers that the PCR ran. The protocol was immunoSEQ multiplex PCR, while the TCRdb copy is restricted to in-frame clones and leaves out a portion. The sample carries 200,000 or so clones, less than 90% recorded once. The data derive from a study of cytomegalovirus exposure and HLA in healthy donors. Study-wide findings and caveats: The authors enumerated over 150 TCR beta chains as linked to cytomegalovirus. In a later analysis, the majority of CMV-associated beta chains seemingly showed HLA restriction.

The length of the CDR3 is 14 residues. V gave up 9 bases and J gave up 3 bases, with 14 bases separating them. Germline CDR1 ENHRY, CDR2 SYGVKD. The clonotype originates from a girl less than two years old in good health and CMV-seronegative. The chain joins TRBV10-3 to TRBJ2-2; possibly TRBD2 for D (6 bases). Input material: PBMCs. Here the CDR3 reads CAIPRRGYTGELFF. CDR3 nucleotides: TGTGCCATTCCCAGGCGGGGCTACACCGGGGAGCTGTTTTTT.